This T cell receptor (beta chain) was obtained from a study of blood T cell repertoires in COVID-19. Whole-study context: COVID-19 samples collected from the United States, Italy and Spain covered acute and convalescent phases.

TCRdb's copy holds only in-frame clones and misses some; the assay was immunoSEQ multiplex PCR. The table includes a few hundred thousand clones, roughly 90% detected once. Sequencing input: peripheral blood. This clonotype was obtained from a man aged 18 to 30 with active or convalescent COVID-19.

CDR3: CASSDGNSKETQYF. The CDR3 bases are TGCGCCAGCAGTGACGGTAACAGCAAAGAGACCCAGTACTTC. This chain connects TRBV10-1 to TRBJ2-5; D remains unclear. Per germline, CDR1 WNHNN and CDR2 SYGVQD (reference sequence). V gave up 3 bases and J gave up 3 bases, with 11 bases separating them. The CDR3 extends over 14 amino acids.